This entry describes one TCR beta chain. The antigen is undetermined. The data stem from a study of T-cell reconstitution after alpha-beta-depleted transplantation in children. Notes on the study in general: About two months after transplant, alpha-beta T cells reportedly came from several hundred expanded graft clones. Fresh T-cell production supplied most of the T-cell counts and diversity seen one year after transplant. Certain patients had high TCRbeta diversity at day 60, and it came from recipient T cells and thymic progenitors that survived.

TCRbeta library preparation incorporated unique molecular identifiers. TCRdb re-analysed the PCR reads in MiXCR, keeping a single row per CDR3 protein. The sample holds under 750,000 distinct CDR3 sequences, 23% seen once. The V gene lost 5 bases and the J gene lost 7 bases, with 15 bases spanning the gap. Germline CDR1 and CDR2: MDHEN and SYDVKM. This CDR3 has 14 residues. The V and J genes are TRBV28 and TRBJ1-5; a weak D match, TRBD1 (5 bases). The material sequenced was PBMCs, mostly from graft donor cells, taken 360 days after TCRalphabeta/CD19-depleted stem cell transplant. The source is a boy under three years old who had a stem cell transplant for acute myeloid leukemia, so the T cells may come from the graft donor. CDR3: CASSGPRGHQPQHF. The CDR3, as DNA: TGTGCCAGCAGTGGTCCTAGGGGTCACCAGCCCCAGCATTTT.